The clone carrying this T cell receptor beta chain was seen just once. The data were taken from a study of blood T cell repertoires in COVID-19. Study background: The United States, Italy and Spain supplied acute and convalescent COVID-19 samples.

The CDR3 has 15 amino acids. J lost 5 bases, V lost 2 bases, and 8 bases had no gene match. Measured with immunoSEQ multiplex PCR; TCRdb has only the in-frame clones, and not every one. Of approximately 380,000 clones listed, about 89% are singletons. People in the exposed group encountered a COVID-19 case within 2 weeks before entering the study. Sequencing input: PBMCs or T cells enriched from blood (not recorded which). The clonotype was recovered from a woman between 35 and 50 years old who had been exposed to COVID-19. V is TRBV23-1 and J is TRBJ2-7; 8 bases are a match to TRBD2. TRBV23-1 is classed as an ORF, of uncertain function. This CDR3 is CASSQDRLATHEQYF. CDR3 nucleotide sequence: TGCGCCAGCAGTCAAGACCGACTAGCGACCCACGAGCAGTACTTC.